Sequencing of this TCR beta chain was carried out in a study of vaccination effects on CD4 cells after COVID-19. Turning to the study itself: Samples taken from three convalescent patients early and late after vaccination were obtained.

Assay used: immunoSEQ multiplex PCR; TCRdb lists only in-frame clones, some missing. The sample lists 13,000 to 15,000 clones; over 60% were seen once. In the ViraFEST assay, antigen-specific CD4+ clonotypes were identified by expansion after peptide-pool stimulation. Upon completion of 10 to 11 days in culture, CD4+ T cells were isolated. Documented for the person is a PCR-confirmed SARS-CoV-2 infection occurring between March and December 2020. Each participant received a vaccine that was either BNT162b2 or mRNA-1273, given as two doses. The researchers cultured fewer than 2.5 million PBMC per well with 8.5 to 10 IU/ml IL-2 and 9.5 to 10 ug/ml peptides. The CDR3 runs to 15 residues. Per the germline V gene, CDR1 is LGHNA and CDR2 is YSLEER. Trimming took off 1 base at V and 2 bases at J, with 12 bases between the two ends. Study observations and caveats: Convalescents' post-vaccine spike-reactive clones were mainly new, vaccine-induced. Long after vaccination, the clones induced by infection and by vaccine shrank markedly in size.

With respect to this clone: Its specificity is unknown.

The chain recombines TRBV4-3 with TRBJ2-7; D is ambiguous. Specimen: CD4+ T cells from PBMCs cultured with HCoV-NL63 spike peptides, collected after COVID-19 vaccination. The TCR originated in a human donor who had a prior SARS-CoV-2 infection. DNA of the CDR3: TGCGCCAGCAGCCAAGGGATCGGAGATCCCTACGAGCAGTACTTC. It is translated as CASSQGIGDPYEQYF.